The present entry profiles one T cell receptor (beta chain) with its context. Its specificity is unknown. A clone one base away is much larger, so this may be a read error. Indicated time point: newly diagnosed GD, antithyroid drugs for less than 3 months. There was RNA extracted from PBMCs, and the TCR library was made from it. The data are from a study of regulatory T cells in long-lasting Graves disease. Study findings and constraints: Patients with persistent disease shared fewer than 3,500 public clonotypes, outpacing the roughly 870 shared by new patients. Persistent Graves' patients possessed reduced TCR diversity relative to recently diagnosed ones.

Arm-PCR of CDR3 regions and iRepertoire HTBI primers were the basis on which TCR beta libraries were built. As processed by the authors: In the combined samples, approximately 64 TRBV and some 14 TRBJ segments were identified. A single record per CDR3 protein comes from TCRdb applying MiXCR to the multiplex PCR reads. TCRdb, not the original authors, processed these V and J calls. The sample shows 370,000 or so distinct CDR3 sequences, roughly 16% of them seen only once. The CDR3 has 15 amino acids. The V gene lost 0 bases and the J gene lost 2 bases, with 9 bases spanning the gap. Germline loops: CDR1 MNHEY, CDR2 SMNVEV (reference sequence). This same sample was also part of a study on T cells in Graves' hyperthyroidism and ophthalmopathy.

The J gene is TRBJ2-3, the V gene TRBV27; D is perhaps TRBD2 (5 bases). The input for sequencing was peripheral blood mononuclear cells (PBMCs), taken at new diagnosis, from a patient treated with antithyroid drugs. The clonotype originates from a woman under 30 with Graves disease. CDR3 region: CASSLSPTNTDTQYF. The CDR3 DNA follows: TGTGCCAGCAGTTTATCGCCGACTAACACAGATACGCAGTATTTT.